This TCR beta chain originates from a study of identical twins listed by TCRdb under 2016. Background for the entire study: TCR alpha and beta repertoires from monozygotic twins, unrelated adults of various ages and cord blood were deep-sequenced to test whether fetal clonotypes persist. To rule out contamination, the twin experiments were replicated at different times with different library preparation protocols. The full study reports these points: Recombination models systematically underestimated out-of-frame TCR alpha sharing in monozygotic twins but agreed with sharing between unrelated individuals. Because the same donors could not be followed over many years, the conclusions depended on cross-sectional statistical analysis. Zero-insertion analyses could be partly confounded by invariant T cells such as MAIT and iNKT, though diverse VJ usage argued against such confounding for most clonotypes. Fewer insertions were carried by abundant cord blood beta clonotypes; a weaker similar trend was observed in young adult naive repertoires, while no such trend was observed in memory repertoires. Compared with coincidental sharing between unrelated individuals, out-of-frame TCR alpha sequences shared between twins showed an excess of sequences with low generation probability. The excess sharing between twins in beta out-of-frame sequences was weaker because fewer shared sequences reduced the signal-to-noise ratio.

Receptor libraries were prepared by 5' RACE. TCRdb records Illumina HiSeq 2000 as the sequencer. A universal primer binding site was introduced by template switching, and a unique molecular identifier was present in the final cDNA, enabling accurate counting of TCR cDNA molecules. Specific primers in the conserved constant-segment region were used to synthesize first-strand cDNA for the TCR alpha and beta chains. To control for contamination, each cDNA library was double barcoded with a SMART-Mk sample barcode plus Illumina barcodes. TruSeq adapter sequences, together with Illumina sample barcodes, were added in two successive PCR steps. The Illumina HiSeq platform was used with custom primers to sequence TCR alpha and beta cDNA libraries. In the original analysis: MiGEC processed the raw reads to extract unique molecular identifiers, while MiXCR was used to determine the CDR3 positions. For each individual, recombination models were inferred using an EM algorithm with the repgenHMM and IGoR tools. The analysis of shared clonotypes was done with the tcR package in R, with sharing normalized by the product of cloneset sizes. To study raw recombination without the effects of thymic and clonal selection, out-of-frame nonproductive sequences were analyzed. TCRdb trimmed public reads at Q25 via fastp, called clones via MiXCR and kept in-frame beta chains. A single entry per CDR3 protein holds the most common genes and DNA from its merged rows. TCRdb's processing, not the authors', yielded these V and J calls. The table for this sample lists hundreds of thousands of distinct CDR3 sequences; approximately 18% of them were counted only once. Under 15% of the sample rests with the top ten.

Every donor in the study was a healthy Caucasian. The twin cohort consisted of three pairs of female monozygotic twins, all aged about 18 to 29 years. Peripheral blood mononuclear cells were used as the source from which RNA for TCR libraries was isolated. The CDR3 has 14 amino acids, counting the end cysteine and phenylalanine. Kept here is only the CDR3 DNA, which spans 42 bases and is read in frame from base 1. The V and J ends are trimmed by 3 bases and 6 bases, leaving 12 bases between them. About this clonotype itself: What antigen it recognizes has not been identified. Within one base of it there is no much larger clone, and no base qualities were kept.

The sample also formed part of further work on T cells expressing NK-cell markers. The second study, in turn, reports: In sorted CD3+CD56+NKG2C+, CD3+CD56+NKG2C- and CD3+CD56-NKG2C+ T-cell subsets from roughly 8 donors, TCR beta-chain repertoires were profiled. Of the eight sequenced donors, seven were found to be HCMV-seropositive and one was found to be HCMV-seronegative. To restrict sorting to alphabetaTCR-expressing T cells, an anti-gammadeltaTCR antibody was added in several experiments. In roughly 6 donors, the dominant CD3+CD56+NKG2C+ clonotypes were among the top 10 CD8+ clonotypes and accounted for about 1.0-7.0% of CD8+ T cells. Those dominant clonotypes were again the most abundant among CD3+CD56-NKG2C+ cells in a few donors, at about 28.3-60.1%. It remained unclear whether the expanded NKG2C-expressing T cell clones were specific for HCMV antigens. The study sequenced eight donors, all healthy volunteers chosen at random: three men and five women. HCMV serostatus was determined by detecting HCMV-specific IgG in serum with a commercial ELISA kit. For a handful of donors, bulk peripheral blood T-cell repertoires were also sequenced from unsorted PBMC. MIGEC was used to demultiplex reads and group the reads by UMI, and MiTCR was used to assemble and quantify clonotypes. To remove erroneous sequences, TCR cDNA sequences were retained only when supported by two or more reads. The tcR package was used for downstream repertoire analysis, with clonotypes matched between fractions based on CDR3 nucleotide sequence plus V segment. VDJmatch was used to annotate antigen specificity against VDJdb, with one amino acid substitution in CDR3 permitted.

Sequences were obtained from PBMCs. The TCR was taken from a woman in her late teens or twenties in good health. Rearrangement joined TRBV12-3 or TRBV12-4 to TRBJ2-1; TRBD1 is possibly the D segment (6 matching bases). The CDR3 reads CASSFEGVINEQFF. The DNA sequence is as follows: TGTGCCAGCAGTTTTGAGGGGGTCATCAATGAGCAGTTCTTC.